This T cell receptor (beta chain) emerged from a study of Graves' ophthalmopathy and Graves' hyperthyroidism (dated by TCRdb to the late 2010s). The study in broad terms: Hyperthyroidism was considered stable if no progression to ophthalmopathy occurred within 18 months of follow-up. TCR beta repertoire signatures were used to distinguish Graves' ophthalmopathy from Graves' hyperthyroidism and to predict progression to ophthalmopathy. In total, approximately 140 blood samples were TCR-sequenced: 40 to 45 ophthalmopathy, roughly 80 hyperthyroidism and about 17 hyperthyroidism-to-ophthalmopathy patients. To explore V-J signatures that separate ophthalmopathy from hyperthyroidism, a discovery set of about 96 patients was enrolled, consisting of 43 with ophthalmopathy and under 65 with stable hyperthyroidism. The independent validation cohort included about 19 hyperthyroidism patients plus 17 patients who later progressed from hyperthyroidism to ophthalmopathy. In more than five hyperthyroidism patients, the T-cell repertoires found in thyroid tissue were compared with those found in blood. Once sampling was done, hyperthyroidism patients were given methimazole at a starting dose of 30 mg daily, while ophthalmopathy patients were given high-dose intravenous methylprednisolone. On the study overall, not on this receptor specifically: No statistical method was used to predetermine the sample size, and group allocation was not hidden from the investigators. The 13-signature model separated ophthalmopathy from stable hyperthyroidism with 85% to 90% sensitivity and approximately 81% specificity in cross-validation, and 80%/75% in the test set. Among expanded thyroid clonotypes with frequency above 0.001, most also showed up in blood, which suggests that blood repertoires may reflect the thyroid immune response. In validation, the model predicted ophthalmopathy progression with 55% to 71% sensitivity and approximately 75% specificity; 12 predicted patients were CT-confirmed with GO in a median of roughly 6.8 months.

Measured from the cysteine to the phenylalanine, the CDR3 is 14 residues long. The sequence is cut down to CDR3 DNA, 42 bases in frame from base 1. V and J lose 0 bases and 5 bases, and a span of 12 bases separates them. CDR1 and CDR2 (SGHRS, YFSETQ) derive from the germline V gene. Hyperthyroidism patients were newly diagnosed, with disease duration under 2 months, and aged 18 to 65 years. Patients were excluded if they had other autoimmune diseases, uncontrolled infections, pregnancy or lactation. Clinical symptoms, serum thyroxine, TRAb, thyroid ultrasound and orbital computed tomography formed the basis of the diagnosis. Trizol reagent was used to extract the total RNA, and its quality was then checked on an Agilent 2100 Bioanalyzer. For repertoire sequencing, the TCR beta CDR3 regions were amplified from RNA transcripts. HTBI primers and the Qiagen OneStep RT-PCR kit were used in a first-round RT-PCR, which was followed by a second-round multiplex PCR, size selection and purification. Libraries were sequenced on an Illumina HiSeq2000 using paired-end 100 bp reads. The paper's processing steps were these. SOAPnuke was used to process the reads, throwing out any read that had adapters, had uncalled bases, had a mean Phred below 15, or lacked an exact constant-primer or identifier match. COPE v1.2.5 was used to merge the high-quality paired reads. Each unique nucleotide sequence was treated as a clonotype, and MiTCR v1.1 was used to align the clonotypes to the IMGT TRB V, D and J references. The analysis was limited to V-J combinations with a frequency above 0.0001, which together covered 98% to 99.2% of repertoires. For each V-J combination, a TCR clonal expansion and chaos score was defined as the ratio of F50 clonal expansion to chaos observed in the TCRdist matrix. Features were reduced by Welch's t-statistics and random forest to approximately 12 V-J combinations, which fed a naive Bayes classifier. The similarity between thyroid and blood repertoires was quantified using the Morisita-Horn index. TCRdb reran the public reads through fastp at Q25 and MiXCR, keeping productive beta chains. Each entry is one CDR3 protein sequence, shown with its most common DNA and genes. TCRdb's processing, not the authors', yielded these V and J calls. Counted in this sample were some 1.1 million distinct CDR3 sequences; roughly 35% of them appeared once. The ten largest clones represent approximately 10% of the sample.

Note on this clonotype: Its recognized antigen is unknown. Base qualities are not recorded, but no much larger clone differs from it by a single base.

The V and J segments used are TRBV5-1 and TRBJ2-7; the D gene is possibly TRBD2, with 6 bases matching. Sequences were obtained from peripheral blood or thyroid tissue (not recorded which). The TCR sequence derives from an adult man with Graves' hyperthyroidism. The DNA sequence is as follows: TGCGCCAGCAGCTTGGGGGACTCCCCCCACGAGCAGTACTTC. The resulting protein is CASSLGDSPHEQYF.